This T cell receptor beta chain comes out of a study of T-cell memory formation after mild COVID-19 (dated by TCRdb to about 2021). At the level of the whole study: TCR sequence clusters from the two donors were largely donor specific. In a couple of donors, T-cell clones that expanded and contracted after mild COVID-19 were followed by sequencing TCRalpha and TCRbeta repertoires longitudinally. Two young, previously healthy adult volunteers made up the cohort, one male and one female. The research as a whole found: The study covered only two mild cases, and larger cohorts including severe cases with pre-infection samples were considered necessary. The second-wave clones that peaked on day 37 were not confirmed to be SARS-CoV-2 specific. Clones that contracted from day 15 to 85 showed balanced CD4/CD8 phenotypes, whereas a second wave of clones that expanded from day 15 to 37 leaned towards CD4+. Contracting CD4+ clones were found mainly in CM and EM memory subsets, while CD8+ clones were enriched in EMRA. Some responding clones were found in pre-infection memory, which suggests that pre-existing cross-reactive memory T cells took part in the SARS-CoV-2 response.

From cysteine to phenylalanine, the CDR3 is 15 amino acids long. Just CDR3 DNA is preserved here, 45 bases in frame from base 1. After removal of 4 bases from V and 0 bases from J, the junction retains 2 bases not matched to a gene. Via the germline V gene, CDR1 is SGHDN and CDR2 FVKESK. PBMCs were isolated by Ficoll-Paque density gradient centrifugation. Data came from an Illumina NovaSeq 6000. cDNA libraries for TCRalpha and TCRbeta were prepared by 5'RACE using constant-segment primers, with sample barcodes and unique molecular identifiers added. RNA was extracted from every sample with Trizol reagent. Amplification of the libraries took two PCR steps, and the second step added a second sample barcode plus Illumina TruSeq adapters. The libraries were sequenced on an Illumina NovaSeq using 2 x 150 bp paired-end reads. The paper's data handling went like this. The reads were demultiplexed and collapsed into UMI-guided consensus sequences using migec v1.2.7. Using mixcr v2.1.11, UMI consensuses were aligned to TRA and TRB V and J templates and then assembled into clonotypes. A clonotype was counted as expanded or contracted only if both edgeR and NoisET called the change significant, with noise models trained on biological replicates. For edgeR calls, the cutoffs were a false discovery rate-adjusted p below 0.01 and a log2 fold-change threshold of 1. As an exploratory analysis of dynamics, max-normalized trajectories of the 1000 most abundant clonotypes were examined by PCA with hierarchical clustering. Each responding clone was given a CD4 or CD8 phenotype based on the CD4+ and CD8+ repertoires, which had been sequenced separately. TCRdb trimmed public reads at Q25 via fastp, called clones via MiXCR and kept in-frame beta chains. Each entry merges the rows of one CDR3 protein and shows their most common DNA and genes. The V and J calls follow TCRdb's processing rather than the paper's. The sample includes approximately 350,000 distinct CDR3 sequences, with 25% to 30% observed a single time. The top ten constitute about 14% of the sample.

There are a few counts of this clonotype. It lacks a known antigen. Per-nucleotide qualities are absent, and no much larger clonotype sits a single base away. Sample: PBMCs or a T cell subset sorted from them (not recorded which). The chain joins TRBV14 to TRBJ2-2; 7 middle bases align to TRBD1. This clonotype was sampled from an adult woman who had mild COVID-19 (a few samples of this study predate the infection). The sample titles of this study are shuffled in the database, so cell type and time point are left out; the donor was told from shared clones. The CDR3 in this case is CASSPGQTNTGELFF. The DNA is TGTGCCAGCAGCCCGGGACAGACGAACACCGGGGAGCTGTTTTTT.